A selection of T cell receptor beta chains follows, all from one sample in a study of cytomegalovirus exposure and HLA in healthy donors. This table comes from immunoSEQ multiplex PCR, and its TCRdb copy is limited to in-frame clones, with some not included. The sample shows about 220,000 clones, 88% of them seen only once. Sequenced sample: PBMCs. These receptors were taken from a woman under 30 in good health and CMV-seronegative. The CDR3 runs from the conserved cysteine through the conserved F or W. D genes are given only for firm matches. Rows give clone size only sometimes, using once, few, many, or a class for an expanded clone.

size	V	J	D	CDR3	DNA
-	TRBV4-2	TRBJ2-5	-	CASSQDRAGNKYQETQYF	TGTGCCAGCAGCCAAGATAGGGCGGGAAATAAATACCAAGAGACCCAGTACTTC
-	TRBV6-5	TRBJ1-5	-	CASSYNSYSNQPQHF	TGTGCCAGCAGTTACAACAGCTATAGCAATCAGCCCCAGCATTTT
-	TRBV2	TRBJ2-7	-	CASDLPSEHEQYF	TGTGCCAGCGACCTGCCGAGCGAGCACGAGCAGTACTTC
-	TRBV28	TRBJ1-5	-	CASKGIRQDSNQPQHF	TGTGCCAGCAAGGGGATAAGACAGGATAGCAATCAGCCCCAGCATTTT
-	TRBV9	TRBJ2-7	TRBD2	CASSVVRGSGGHSGTSGFYEQYF	TGTGCCAGCAGCGTAGTCAGAGGGTCAGGGGGTCATAGCGGGACTAGCGGATTCTACGAGCAGTACTTC
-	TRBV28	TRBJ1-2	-	CASSSPQEGRGYTF	TGTGCCAGCAGTTCCCCCCAGGAAGGCAGGGGCTACACCTTC
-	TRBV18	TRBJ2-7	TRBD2	CASSAGTKAYEQYF	TGTGCCAGCTCAGCCGGGACTAAAGCCTACGAGCAGTACTTC
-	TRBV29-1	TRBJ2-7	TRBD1	CSVGGTGEYYEQYF	TGCAGCGTTGGGGGGACAGGGGAATACTACGAGCAGTACTTC
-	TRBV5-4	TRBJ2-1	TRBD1	CASSATGLDNEQFF	TGTGCCAGCAGCGCGACAGGGTTAGACAATGAGCAGTTCTTC
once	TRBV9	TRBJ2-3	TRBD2	CASSVDGGADTQYF	TGTGCCAGCAGCGTAGATGGGGGGGCAGATACGCAGTATTTT
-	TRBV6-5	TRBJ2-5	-	CASSYGSSGAQETQYF	TGTGCCAGCAGTTACGGGTCTTCAGGGGCACAAGAGACCCAGTACTTC
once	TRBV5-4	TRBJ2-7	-	CASNENRRGDYEQYF	TGTGCCAGCAATGAAAATCGAAGGGGTGACTACGAGCAGTACTTC
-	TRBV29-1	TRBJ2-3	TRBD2	CSVPGLAGAFRSTGTQYF	TGCAGCGTACCCGGACTAGCGGGAGCTTTCCGTAGTACGGGTACGCAGTATTTT
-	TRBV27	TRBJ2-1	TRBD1	CASSNRGPHNEQFF	TGTGCCAGCTCAAACAGGGGGCCGCATAATGAGCAGTTCTTC
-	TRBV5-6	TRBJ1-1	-	CASSWEIPSRGGWTEAFF	TGTGCCAGCAGCTGGGAAATACCGTCTAGGGGAGGTTGGACTGAAGCTTTCTTT
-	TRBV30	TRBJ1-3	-	CAWSVVGNTIYF	TGTGCCTGGAGTGTCGTCGGAAACACCATATATTTT
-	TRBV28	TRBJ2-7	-	CASSLAQVSYEQYF	TGTGCCAGCAGTTTGGCACAGGTGTCCTACGAGCAGTACTTC
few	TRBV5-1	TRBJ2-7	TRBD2	CASSLAPAGGGGGYYEQYF	TGCGCCAGCAGCTTGGCCCCAGCGGGAGGAGGTGGAGGTTACTACGAGCAGTACTTC
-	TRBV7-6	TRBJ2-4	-	CASSSEGIQYF	TGTGCCAGCAGCTCTGAGGGCATTCAGTACTTC
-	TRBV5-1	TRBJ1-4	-	CASSSGSGATNEKLFF	TGCGCCAGCAGCTCCGGGTCCGGGGCAACTAATGAAAAACTGTTTTTT
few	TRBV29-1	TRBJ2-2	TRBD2	CSVRPGGGELFF	TGCAGCGTTAGGCCGGGGGGCGGGGAGCTGTTTTTT
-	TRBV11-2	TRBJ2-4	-	CASSLANSKNIQYF	TGTGCCAGCAGCTTAGCTAATTCCAAAAACATTCAGTACTTC
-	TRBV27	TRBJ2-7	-	CASSFLWTAYEQYF	TGTGCCAGCAGTTTCCTTTGGACAGCCTACGAGCAGTACTTC
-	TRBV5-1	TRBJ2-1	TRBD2	CASSLLSGLSRNSSYNEQFF	TGCGCCAGCAGCCTCCTTAGCGGGTTATCCCGTAACAGCTCCTACAATGAGCAGTTCTTC